Detailed here is one TCR beta chain. This clonotype was detected only a few times. This clone's antigen is unknown. No qualities accompany the bases; no much larger clone lies one base away. Libraries were built with 5' RACE. The sequencing machine was an Illumina HiSeq 2500. A second PCR of about 7 to 12 cycles was performed with a sample-barcoded 5' primer and a J-beta primer mix. Each TCR beta cDNA molecule received a unique molecular identifier from a template-switch 5' adaptor carrying 12 random nucleotides. Each sample yielded at least 2.5 million CDR3-containing paired-end reads. First-strand cDNA synthesis was performed from all RNA using the Mint cDNA synthesis kit, with priming by a TRBC-specific oligonucleotide. After uracil-DNA glycosylase treatment, a first 18-cycle PCR used universal primers M1SS and BC2_uni_R on all cDNA. In the original analysis: For normalization, 1 million high-quality reads were randomly selected from each sample, with every read carrying a distinct molecular identifier. Reads sharing molecular identifiers were discarded rather than binned into consensus sequences. MiTCR, run with a Q25 quality threshold and the strictest error-elimination algorithm, handled CDR3 identification, clonotype clustering and error correction. A nonparametric unseen species model with Euler transformation was used to estimate lower-bound total TCR beta diversity. Clones were called with MiXCR by TCRdb after fastp trimmed the public reads at Q25, and only in-frame beta chains were retained. CDR3 protein sequences are deduplicated, and each keeps its most common genes and DNA. The V and J calls were not made by the authors but by TCRdb's processing. This sample comprises about 1.7 million distinct CDR3 sequences, roughly 27% of them detected only once. About 7.7% of the sample lies in the top ten.

The sample originates from a study of blood T cells in healthy people across ages (dated by TCRdb to 2014 to 2015). For the wider study: In model experiments, template switching captured about one uniquely barcoded TCR beta cDNA molecule for every two T cells. For two donors (one aged 18 to 29 and one aged 80 or older), the study analyzed two additional independent replicas of 1 million unique cDNA reads from the same blood draw. To track age-related changes in TCR beta repertoire diversity, the study relied on deep sequencing normalized with unique cDNA molecular identifiers. The donors were divided into four age groups: young (average about 15 years), middle-aged (under 40), aged (approximately 64) and long-lived (approximately 74). Donors of different ages were randomly distributed across sequencing lanes to avoid experimental bias. Study-wide findings and limitations: Bulk unsorted PBMC profiling prevented conclusive comparison of naive and antigen-experienced compartments. The CMV infection status of donors was not known, potentially confounding age-related changes in expanded clonotypes. A strong correlation was found between observed TCR beta diversity and the percentage of naive T cells measured by flow cytometry. Estimates of total diversity based on one million sequenced T cells were considered lower bounds and underestimates. As age increased, observed TCR beta diversity per million T cells dropped in a roughly linear way, and a significant reduction was already evident by age 40. Compared with the aged group, the long-lived group had more naive CD4+ T cells, fewer expanded clones and increased TCR diversity, a pattern suggesting age selection.

Per the germline V gene (reference sequence), SGHKS is the CDR1 and YYEKEE is the CDR2. V is cut by 0 bases and J by 5 bases, and the space between the germline ends is 11 bases. There are 14 amino acids in the CDR3, from cysteine to phenylalanine inclusive. This entry keeps only the CDR3 DNA: 42 bases, framed from base 1. Donors were around 37 systemically healthy Caucasian individuals from Russia aged roughly 6 to 95 years. Roughly 10 milliliters of peripheral blood were collected from each donor into EDTA-treated Vacutainer tubes. Ficoll-Paque density-gradient centrifugation was used to isolate PBMCs, with at least 6.5 million per sample. Trizol reagent was used to extract total RNA from PBMCs, with at least 6 micrograms per sample. For every donor, flow cytometry on a PBMC aliquot measured the percentage of naive CD45RAhigh/CD27high T cells.

Recombination joined TRBV5-5 with TRBJ1-2, and perhaps TRBD1 as D gene, on 5 matching bases. This receptor was identified in a woman in her twenties or thirties in good health. Material for sequencing was blood. Here is the DNA: TGTGCCAGCAGCTTGGCTAGGCAGGGATATGGCTACACCTTC. It codes for CASSLARQGYGYTF.